The T cell receptor (beta chain) described here comes from a study of vaccination and CD4 T cells after COVID-19. The study's findings and limits: Median SARS-CoV-2-reactive clonotypes rose from approximately 23 to 38, not significantly.

Treatment of the sample: roughly ten-day PBMC culture with coronavirus spike peptide pools or control peptides (ViraFEST assay). After expanding antigen-specific T cells with peptide pools, ViraFEST sequenced their TCRs. Positive PCR results dated from March to December 2020, before the US Alpha, Beta and Delta variants. Researchers reported culturing over 1.5 million PBMCs per well with 9.5 to 10 IU/ml IL-2 and 10 ug/ml peptide pools. CDR3 length: 15 amino acids. V shed 10 bases and J 3 bases; nucleotides not matched to a gene: 14. Germline-derived CDR1 and CDR2 are SNHLY and FYNNEI. This clonotype was seen only once. The target antigen is unknown. Sequencing of DNA taken from cultured CD4+ T cells relied on the Oncomine TCR Beta short-read assay. TCRdb re-analysed the PCR reads in MiXCR, keeping a single row per CDR3 protein. The sample includes around 15,000 distinct CDR3 sequences, 65% to 85% of them seen just once.

The specimen sequenced was CD4+ T cells from blood, cultured in vitro. The TCR originated in a human donor who had recovered from COVID-19. The chain uses TRBV2 and TRBJ1-2, with TRBD1 identical over 7 bases. The CDR3 region has the DNA TGTGCCACCCAGAGGGAGACAGGGTACGACTATGGCTACACCTTC. This codes for CATQRETGYDYGYTF.